This TCR beta chain was identified in a study of CD4 T cells in relation to SARS-CoV-2 and coronaviruses. On the study more broadly: ViraFEST: approximately nine-day antigen culture of PBMCs, then TCR beta CDR3 sequencing. Overall study findings and caveats: No donor gave both pre-pandemic and post-infection samples.

The germline V gene encodes CDR1 SGHRS and CDR2 YFSETQ. Germline trimming cut 0 bases from V and 4 bases from J; bases unmatched to any gene: 8. CDR3 length equals 16 residues. About this clone itself: Its specificity is not known.

CD4+ T cells from unexposed donors were obtained before the COVID-19 pandemic (2011-2018). Isolation of CD4+ T cells took place after about eleven days in culture. Testing used SARS-CoV-2 S/N and four cold-coronavirus spikes on unexposed-donor CD4+ T cells, cells permitting. Cultures held two million PBMCs per well with about 10 IU/ml IL-2. Clones were read by immunoSEQ multiplex PCR, and TCRdb kept only the in-frame ones, dropping some. The table includes roughly 17,000 clones, approximately 80% detected once. The sample comprised CD4+ T cells from PBMCs, cultured in vitro. This receptor was identified in a human donor in good health. J is TRBJ2-7 and V is TRBV5-1; 9 positions agree with TRBD2. CDR3 DNA: TGCGCCAGCAGCTTGGCCAGGACGAGCGGGAGGTACGAGCAGTACTTC. This gives the protein CASSLARTSGRYEQYF.